Listed below are T cell receptor beta chains from one sample, sequenced in a study of metastatic and nonmetastatic thyroid tumors. TCRdb recomputed clones from the PCR reads via MiXCR. Of under 6,500 clones in the sample, approximately 31% are singletons; the top ten hold roughly 19%. The sequencing sample was made of adjacent normal tissue. The source of these receptors is a female donor with papillary thyroid cancer or a benign thyroid nodule (not recorded which). Some clones in this sample may be carry-over from other donors' samples. Both conserved end residues are part of each CDR3. D genes are given only for firm matches. Expanded clones are given a class, and other clones once, few, many or no size at all.

v_call: TRBV30; d_call: TRBD2; j_call: TRBJ2-7; clone_size: NA; cdr3_nt: TGTGCCTGGAGACTAGCGGGATCCTACGAGCAGTACTTC; cdr3_aa: CAWRLAGSYEQYF
v_call: TRBV12-3/TRBV12-4; d_call: NA; j_call: TRBJ2-7; clone_size: NA; cdr3_nt: TGTGCCAGCAGTTTAAACATGCACGAGCAGTACTTC; cdr3_aa: CASSLNMHEQYF
v_call: TRBV28; d_call: TRBD2; j_call: TRBJ2-3; clone_size: few; cdr3_nt: TGTGCCAGCAGTTTATCGGCTAGCGGTCCACGCCCGTATTTT; cdr3_aa: CASSLSASGPRPYF
v_call: TRBV5-1; d_call: TRBD2; j_call: TRBJ2-7; clone_size: few; cdr3_nt: TGCGCCAGCTCGGGAGGGGCCCCCTACGAGCAGTACTTC; cdr3_aa: CASSGGAPYEQYF
v_call: TRBV28; d_call: TRBD1; j_call: TRBJ1-5; clone_size: NA; cdr3_nt: TGTGCCAGCAGTTTATGGGGACAGTTTGATAAGCCCCAGCATTTT; cdr3_aa: CASSLWGQFDKPQHF
v_call: TRBV24-1; d_call: TRBD2; j_call: TRBJ2-3; clone_size: NA; cdr3_nt: TGTGCCACCAGTGAGGGGACTAGCGGGAGGATATTGAGCGGCACAGATACGCAGTATTTT; cdr3_aa: CATSEGTSGRILSGTDTQYF
v_call: TRBV11-2; d_call: NA; j_call: TRBJ2-5; clone_size: NA; cdr3_nt: TGTGCCAGCAGTTCAGGGTTAGGAGAGACCCAGTACTTC; cdr3_aa: CASSSGLGETQYF
v_call: TRBV6-2/TRBV6-3; d_call: TRBD1; j_call: TRBJ2-7; clone_size: NA; cdr3_nt: TGTGCCAGCAGGTGGACAGGGGGGTACGAGCAGTACTTC; cdr3_aa: CASRWTGGYEQYF
v_call: TRBV6-1; d_call: TRBD1; j_call: TRBJ2-1; clone_size: NA; cdr3_nt: TGTGCCAGCAGTGGGTTGGGGACAGGGATATACAATGAGCAGTTCTTC; cdr3_aa: CASSGLGTGIYNEQFF
v_call: TRBV6-1; d_call: NA; j_call: TRBJ1-2; clone_size: few; cdr3_nt: TGTGCCAGCTCCAAACAGTCCCGCGGCCCATATGGCTACACCTTC; cdr3_aa: CASSKQSRGPYGYTF
v_call: TRBV6-1; d_call: TRBD2; j_call: TRBJ2-1; clone_size: few; cdr3_nt: TGTGCCAGCAGTCCCTCGGGCAGCGGGGTCGACAATGAGCAGTTCTTC; cdr3_aa: CASSPSGSGVDNEQFF
v_call: TRBV6-1; d_call: NA; j_call: TRBJ1-6; clone_size: few; cdr3_nt: TGTGCCAGCAGGGTCGGGGGGAGCTCCTATAATTCACCCCTCCACTTT; cdr3_aa: CASRVGGSSYNSPLHF
v_call: TRBV15; d_call: NA; j_call: TRBJ2-1; clone_size: few; cdr3_nt: TGTGCCACCAGCAGCGACTTCGGGACATATGAGCAGTTCTTC; cdr3_aa: CATSSDFGTYEQFF
v_call: TRBV12-3/TRBV12-4; d_call: NA; j_call: TRBJ1-2; clone_size: NA; cdr3_nt: TGTGCCAGCAGTTTAGGGGACACCTATGGCTACACCTTC; cdr3_aa: CASSLGDTYGYTF
v_call: TRBV5-1; d_call: NA; j_call: TRBJ2-1; clone_size: once; cdr3_nt: TGCGCCAGCAGCCCTGCCGGGCTCACAGCCAATGAGCAGTTCTTC; cdr3_aa: CASSPAGLTANEQFF
v_call: TRBV5-8; d_call: NA; j_call: TRBJ2-7; clone_size: NA; cdr3_nt: TGTGCCAGCAATAGAGCCTACGAGCAGTACTTC; cdr3_aa: CASNRAYEQYF